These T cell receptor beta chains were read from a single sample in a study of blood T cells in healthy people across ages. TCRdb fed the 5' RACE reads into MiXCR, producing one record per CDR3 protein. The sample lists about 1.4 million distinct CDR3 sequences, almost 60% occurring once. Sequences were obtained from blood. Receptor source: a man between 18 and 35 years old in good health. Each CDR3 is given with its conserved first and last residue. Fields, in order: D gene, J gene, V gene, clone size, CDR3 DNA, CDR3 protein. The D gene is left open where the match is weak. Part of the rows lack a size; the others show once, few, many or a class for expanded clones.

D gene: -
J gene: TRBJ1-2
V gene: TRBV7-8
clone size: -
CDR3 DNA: TGTGCCAGCAGCTTTGTGACTGCCTCTAACTATGGCTACACCTTC
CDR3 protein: CASSFVTASNYGYTF

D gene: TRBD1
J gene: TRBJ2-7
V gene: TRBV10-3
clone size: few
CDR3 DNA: TGTGCCATTTATAGCGGGACAGGGGCTCGGGAGCAGTACTTC
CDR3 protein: CAIYSGTGAREQYF

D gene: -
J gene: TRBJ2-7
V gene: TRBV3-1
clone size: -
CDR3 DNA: TGTGCCAGCAGCCAGTCGGGACTTTCCTACGAGCAGTACTTC
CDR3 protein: CASSQSGLSYEQYF

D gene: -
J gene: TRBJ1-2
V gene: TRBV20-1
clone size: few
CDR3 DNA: TGCAGTGCCGGACAGCGCAGCCTAAATGGCTACACCTTC
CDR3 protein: CSAGQRSLNGYTF

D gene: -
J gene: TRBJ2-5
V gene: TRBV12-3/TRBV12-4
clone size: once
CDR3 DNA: TGTGCCAGCAGTTTATCCGTTATCCAAGAGACCCAGTACTTC
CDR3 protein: CASSLSVIQETQYF

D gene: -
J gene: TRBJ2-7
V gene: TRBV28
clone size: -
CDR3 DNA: TGTGCCAGCAGTTCCCCAGCCAGCAGTATCTCCTACGAGCAGTACTTC
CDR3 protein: CASSSPASSISYEQYF

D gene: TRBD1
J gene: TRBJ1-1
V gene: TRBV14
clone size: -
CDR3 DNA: TGTGCCAGCAGATCCGGGACAGGGGATTTTGGTGAAGCTTTCTTT
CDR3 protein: CASRSGTGDFGEAFF

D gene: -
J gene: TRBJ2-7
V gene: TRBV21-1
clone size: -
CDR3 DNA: TGTGCCAGCAGCAAAGCTCCGGGGTCCTACAATGAGCAGTACTTC
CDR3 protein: CASSKAPGSYNEQYF

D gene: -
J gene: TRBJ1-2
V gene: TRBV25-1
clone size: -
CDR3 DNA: TGTGCCAGCAGTGAATTTGGCAATAACTATGGCTACACCTTC
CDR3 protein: CASSEFGNNYGYTF

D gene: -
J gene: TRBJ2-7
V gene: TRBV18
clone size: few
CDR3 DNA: TGTGCCAGCTCACCTGGACACTACTACGAGCAGTACTTC
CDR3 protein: CASSPGHYYEQYF

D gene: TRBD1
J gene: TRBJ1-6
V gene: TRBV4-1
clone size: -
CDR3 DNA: TGCGCCAGCAGCCGGGACAGCTATAATTCACCCCTCCACTTT
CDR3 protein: CASSRDSYNSPLHF

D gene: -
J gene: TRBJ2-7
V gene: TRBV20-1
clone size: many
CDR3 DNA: TGCAGTGCTAGCCGCTCCTACGAGCAGTACTTC
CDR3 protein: CSASRSYEQYF

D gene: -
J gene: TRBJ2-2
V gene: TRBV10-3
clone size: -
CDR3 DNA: TGTGCCATCCAGGGTGCCGGGGAGCTGTTTTTT
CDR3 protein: CAIQGAGELFF

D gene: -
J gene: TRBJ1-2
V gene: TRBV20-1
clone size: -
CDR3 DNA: TGCAGTGCTGGTAGGGGCAGCTTTGGCTACACCTTC
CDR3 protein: CSAGRGSFGYTF

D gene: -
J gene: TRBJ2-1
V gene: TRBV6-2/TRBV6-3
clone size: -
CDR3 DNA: TGTGCCAGCAGGACCGGGACCCACTACAATGAGCAGTTCTTC
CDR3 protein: CASRTGTHYNEQFF

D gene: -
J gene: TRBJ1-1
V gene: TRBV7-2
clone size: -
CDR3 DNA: TGTGCCAGCAGCTTAGGGGTAGGACAGTATAACACTGAAGCTTTCTTT
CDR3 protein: CASSLGVGQYNTEAFF

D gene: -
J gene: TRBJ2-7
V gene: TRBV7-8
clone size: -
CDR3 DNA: TGTGCCAGCAGCCCCCAGGGTTACTCCTACGAGCAGTACTTC
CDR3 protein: CASSPQGYSYEQYF

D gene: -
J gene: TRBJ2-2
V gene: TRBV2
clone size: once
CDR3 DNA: TGTGCCAGCAGTTACTGGAGATCGAACACCGGGGAGCTGTTTTTT
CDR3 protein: CASSYWRSNTGELFF

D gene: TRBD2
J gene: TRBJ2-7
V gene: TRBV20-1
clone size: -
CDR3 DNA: TGCAGTGCTAGTTGGGGCGGGAGAGCGCTTCTTGGCGAGCAGTACTTC
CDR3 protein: CSASWGGRALLGEQYF

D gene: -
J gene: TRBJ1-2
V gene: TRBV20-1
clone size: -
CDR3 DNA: TGCAGTGCTAGAGATGAGGCAGGAGGAGGCTACACCTTC
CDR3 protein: CSARDEAGGGYTF

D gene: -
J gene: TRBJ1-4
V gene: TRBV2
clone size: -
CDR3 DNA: TGTGCCAGCAACCAAGCACAGGGAGGCGGAAAACTGTTTTTT
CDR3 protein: CASNQAQGGGKLFF

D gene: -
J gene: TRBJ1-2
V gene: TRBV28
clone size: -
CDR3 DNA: TGTGCCAGCAGTTTCCTCGGTTCCGGGACAACGAACTATGGCTACACCTTC
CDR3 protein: CASSFLGSGTTNYGYTF

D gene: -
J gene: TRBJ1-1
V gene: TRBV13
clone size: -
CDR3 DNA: TGTGCCAGCAGCTTATTTAACTCGGGGGGCACTGAAGCTTTCTTT
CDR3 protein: CASSLFNSGGTEAFF

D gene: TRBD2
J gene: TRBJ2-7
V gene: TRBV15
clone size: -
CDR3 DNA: TGTGCCACCAGCATCTCGGGAGGCGAGCAGTACTTC
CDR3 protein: CATSISGGEQYF

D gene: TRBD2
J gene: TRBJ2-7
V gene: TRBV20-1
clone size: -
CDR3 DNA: TGCAGTGCTAGAGATTGGTCGACTAGCGGGGGGTACGAGCAGTACTTC
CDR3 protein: CSARDWSTSGGYEQYF

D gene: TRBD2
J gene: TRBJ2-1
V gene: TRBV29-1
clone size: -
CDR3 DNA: TGCAGCCTTGGGACTACCGCCCCGGATGAGCAGTTCTTC
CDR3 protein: CSLGTTAPDEQFF

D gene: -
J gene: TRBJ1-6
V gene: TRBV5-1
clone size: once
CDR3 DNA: TGCGCCAGCAGCTTGGATGGCTCCAATTCACCCCTCCACTTT
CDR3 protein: CASSLDGSNSPLHF

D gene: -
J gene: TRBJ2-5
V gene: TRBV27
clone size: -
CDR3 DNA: TGTGCCAGCCGTCTTTCGATGCAAGAGACCCAGTACTTC
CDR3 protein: CASRLSMQETQYF

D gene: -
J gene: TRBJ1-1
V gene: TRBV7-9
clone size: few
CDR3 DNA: TGTGCCAGCAGCTTCTCGGGACGTGAAGCTTTCTTT
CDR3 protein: CASSFSGREAFF

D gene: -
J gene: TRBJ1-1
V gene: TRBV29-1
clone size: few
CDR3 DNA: TGCAGCGTTTATTGGCAGGGGAAGAACACTGAAGCTTTCTTT
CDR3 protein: CSVYWQGKNTEAFF

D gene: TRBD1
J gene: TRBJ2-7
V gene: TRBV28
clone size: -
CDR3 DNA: TGTGCCAGCAGTAAGGGACAGCCACCCTACGAGCAGTACTTC
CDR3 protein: CASSKGQPPYEQYF

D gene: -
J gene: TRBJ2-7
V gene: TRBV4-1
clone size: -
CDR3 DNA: TGCGCCAGCAGCCAAGAACCGGCAGGGACCTACGAGCAGTACTTC
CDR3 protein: CASSQEPAGTYEQYF

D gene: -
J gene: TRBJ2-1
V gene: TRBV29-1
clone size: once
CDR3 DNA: TGCGGCGTTCAACGGGGATTCAATGAGCAGTTCTTC
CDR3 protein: CGVQRGFNEQFF

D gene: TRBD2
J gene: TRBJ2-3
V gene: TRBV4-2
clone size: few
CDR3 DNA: TGTGCCAGCAGCGAAGGGGCTAGCGGGGGCACAGATACGCAGTATTTT
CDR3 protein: CASSEGASGGTDTQYF

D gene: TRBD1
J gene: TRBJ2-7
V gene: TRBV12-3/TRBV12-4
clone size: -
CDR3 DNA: TGTGCCAGCAGTTTCGACTCCGGGACAGGCTGGTACGAGCAGTACTTC
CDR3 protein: CASSFDSGTGWYEQYF

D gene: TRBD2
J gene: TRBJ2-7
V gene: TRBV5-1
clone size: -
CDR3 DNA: TGCGCCAGCAGCCCCCGGGACTGGGGACTAGCTGACGAGCAGTATTTC
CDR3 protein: CASSPRDWGLADEQYF

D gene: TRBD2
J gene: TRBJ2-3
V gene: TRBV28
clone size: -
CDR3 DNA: TGTGCCAGCAGCCTTAGCGGGAGGGCCTTCTCAGATACGCAGTATTTT
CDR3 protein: CASSLSGRAFSDTQYF

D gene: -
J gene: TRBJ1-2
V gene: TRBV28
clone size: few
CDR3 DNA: TGTGCCAGCAGTTTATCAGTGGCCTATGGCTACACCTTC
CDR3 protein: CASSLSVAYGYTF

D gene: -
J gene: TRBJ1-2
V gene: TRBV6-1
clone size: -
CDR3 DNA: TGTGCCAGCAGTGAAGGGGTACCACGCTATGGCTACACCTTC
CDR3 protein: CASSEGVPRYGYTF

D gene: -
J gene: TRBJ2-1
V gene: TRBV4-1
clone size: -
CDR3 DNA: TGCGCCAGCAGCCAAGGGCCGGTGAGCAATGAGCAGTTCTTC
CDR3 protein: CASSQGPVSNEQFF

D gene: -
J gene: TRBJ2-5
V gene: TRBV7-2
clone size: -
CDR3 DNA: TGTGCCAGCAGCTCCCGACGGACCCAAGAGACCCAGTACTTC
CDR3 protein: CASSSRRTQETQYF

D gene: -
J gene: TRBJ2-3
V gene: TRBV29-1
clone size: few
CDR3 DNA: TGCAGCGTTGATGGAGATATCACAGATACGCAGTATTTT
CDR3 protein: CSVDGDITDTQYF

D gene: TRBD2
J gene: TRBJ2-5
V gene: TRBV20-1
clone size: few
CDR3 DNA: TGCAGTGCTAGAGTTGGGGGGGGTTTTAAGCAGTACTTC
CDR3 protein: CSARVGGGFKQYF

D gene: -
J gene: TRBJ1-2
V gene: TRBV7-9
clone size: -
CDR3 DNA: TGTGCCAGCCAGGGCGGCTATGGCTACACCTTC
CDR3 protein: CASQGGYGYTF

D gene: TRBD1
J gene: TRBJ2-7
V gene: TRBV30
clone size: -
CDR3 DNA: TGTGCCTGGAGTGGAGGGACAGGGCCCAATGGGTACGAGCAGTACTTC
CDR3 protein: CAWSGGTGPNGYEQYF

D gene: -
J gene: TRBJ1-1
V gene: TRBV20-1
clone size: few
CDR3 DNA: TGCAGTGCTAGAGATGTAGCTTTCTTT
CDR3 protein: CSARDVAFF

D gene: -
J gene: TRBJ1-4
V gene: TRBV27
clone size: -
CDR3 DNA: TGTGCCAGCAGTGTAATTATGGGGGGTAATGAAAAACTGTTTTTT
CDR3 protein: CASSVIMGGNEKLFF

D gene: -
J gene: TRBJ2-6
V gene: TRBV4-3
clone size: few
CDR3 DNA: TGCGCCAGCAGTCCTTCCAGTTTCGTGTCTGGGGCCAACGTCCTGACTTTC
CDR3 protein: CASSPSSFVSGANVLTF

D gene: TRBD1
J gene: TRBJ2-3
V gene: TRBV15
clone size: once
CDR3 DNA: TGTGCCACCACGAAACAGGGGACCCTCACAGATACGCAGTATTTT
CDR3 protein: CATTKQGTLTDTQYF

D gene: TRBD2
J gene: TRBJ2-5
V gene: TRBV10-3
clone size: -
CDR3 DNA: TGTGCCAGCGGACTAGCGCCTAAAGAGACCCAGTACTTC
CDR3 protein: CASGLAPKETQYF

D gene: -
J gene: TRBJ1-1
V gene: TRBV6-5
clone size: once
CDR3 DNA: TGTGCCAGCAGTTCCAGGGAATTAATTAACACTGAAGCTTTCTTT
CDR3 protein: CASSSRELINTEAFF

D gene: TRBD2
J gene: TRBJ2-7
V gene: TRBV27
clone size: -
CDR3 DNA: TGTGCCAGCAGTCCACCCCTAGCGGGGGGACCGTACGAGCAGTACTTC
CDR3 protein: CASSPPLAGGPYEQYF

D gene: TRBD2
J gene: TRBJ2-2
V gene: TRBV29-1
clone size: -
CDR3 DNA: TGCAGCGTTCCCGGGACTAGCGGGGGGGCGAGCACCGGGGAGCTGTTTTTT
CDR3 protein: CSVPGTSGGASTGELFF

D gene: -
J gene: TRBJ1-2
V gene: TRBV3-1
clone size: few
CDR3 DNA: TGTGCCAGCAGCCATGGAGGGGATCGTGGCTACACCTTC
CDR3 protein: CASSHGGDRGYTF

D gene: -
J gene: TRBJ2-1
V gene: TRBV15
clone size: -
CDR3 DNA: TGTGCCACCAGCAGAGAAGCAGCGAATGAGCAGTTCTTC
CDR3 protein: CATSREAANEQFF

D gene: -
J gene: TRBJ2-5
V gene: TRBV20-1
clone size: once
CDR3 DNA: TGCAGTGCTAGAGATTTTCGGGGGCAAGAGACCCAGTACTTC
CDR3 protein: CSARDFRGQETQYF

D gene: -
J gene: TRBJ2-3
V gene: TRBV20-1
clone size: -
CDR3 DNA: TGCAGTGCTCTCCGGACGCGAGGGATGGATACGCAGTATTTT
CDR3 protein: CSALRTRGMDTQYF